Listed here are 32 T cell receptor beta chains from one sample, sequenced in a study of cytomegalovirus exposure and HLA in healthy donors. PCR amplification relied on 60 Vbeta primers (plus 13 Jbeta primers). TCRdb's copy holds only in-frame clones and misses some; the assay was immunoSEQ multiplex PCR. The sample has about 190,000 clones; 65% to 75% are singletons. Material: PBMCs. These receptor sequences come from a man aged 30-40 years in good health and CMV-seropositive.

The chain has TRBV11-2 and TRBJ2-5, with 8 bases matching TRBD1. Germline loops: CDR1 SGHAT, CDR2 FQNNGV. The CDR3 runs 14 residues. V was pared by 5 bases and J by 2 bases, with 4 bases of the junction left unmatched. The CDR3 coding sequence is TGTGCCAGCAGCATCGACAGGGGTCAAGAGACCCAGTACTTC. As protein: CASSIDRGQETQYF. Full variable domain (remainder filled in from reference TRBV11-2 and TRBJ2-5): EAGVAQSPRYKIIEKRQSVAFWCNPISGHATLYWYQQILGQGPKLLIQFQNNGVVDDSQLPKDRFSAERLKGVDSTLKIQPAKLEDSAVYLCASSIDRGQETQYFGPGTRLLVL.

This chain uses TRBV11-2 with TRBJ1-2; TRBD1 might be the D (6 bases). This CDR3 spans 15 amino acids. CDR1 and CDR2 from the germline V gene are SGHAT and FQNNGV. Trimming removed 4 bases from V and 8 bases from J, with 20 bases in between. This CDR3 is CASSSYRARTGGYTF. In DNA, the CDR3 is TGTGCCAGCAGCTCATACAGGGCGCGCACGGGGGGCTACACCTTC.

The chain carries TRBV15 and TRBJ2-7, with 8 bases that match TRBD2. CDR3 length: 15 amino acids. The J segment lost 1 base and the V segment lost 8 bases, leaving 10 bases of the junction unmatched. The germline CDR1 and CDR2 sequences are LNHNV and YYDKDF (reference sequence). The CDR3 DNA reads as TGTGCCACCGCGCGCCCTCCGGGGGGGTCCTACGAGCAGTACTTC. The encoded protein is CATARPPGGSYEQYF. Combining the CDR3 with reference TRBV15 and TRBJ2-7 gives the whole variable domain DAMVIQNPRYQVTQFGKPVTLSCSQTLNHNVMYWYQQKSSQAPKLLFHYYDKDFNNEADTPDNFQSRRPNTSFCFLDIRSPGLGDTAMYLCATARPPGGSYEQYFGPGTRLTVT.

This sequence joins TRBV30 and TRBJ1-6; D remains unclear. CDR1 is GTSNPN and CDR2 is SVGIG in the germline V gene (reference sequence). V lost 4 bases to trimming and J lost 8 bases, with 15 bases between them. The CDR3 length is 14 residues. The CDR3 region has the DNA TGTGCCTGGAAGTCTGGGAGCTTGGATTCACCCCTCCACTTT. Its protein is CAWKSGSLDSPLHF. The whole variable domain, remainder taken from reference TRBV30 and TRBJ1-6, is SQTIHQWPATLVQPVGSPLSLECTVEGTSNPNLYWYRQAAGRGLQLLFYSVGIGQISSEVPQNLSASRPQDRQFILSSKKLLLSDSGFYLCAWKSGSLDSPLHFGNGTRLTVT.

The CDR3, as DNA: TGCGCCAGCAGCCAAGGGTTCGCGGGGGACAATGAGCAGTTCTTC. This sequence encodes CASSQGFAGDNEQFF. The chain has TRBV4-3 and TRBJ2-1; 7 nucleotides match TRBD2. Unmatched junction bases numbered 5, after V lost 1 base and J lost 5 bases. This CDR3 is built from 15 residues. Per germline, CDR1 LGHNA and CDR2 YSLEER.

The chain links TRBV28 to TRBJ2-3; 8 positions agree with TRBD2. Germline lookup yields CDR1 MDHEN and CDR2 SYDVKM. Trimming cost V 6 bases and J 1 base; bases outside gene matches: 9. The CDR3 has 16 amino acids. For the CDR3, the DNA is TGTGCCAGCAGCCTAGAACCCGGGGGGGGCACAGATACGCAGTATTTT. Its protein is CASSLEPGGGTDTQYF.

V gene TRBV29-1 combines with J gene TRBJ1-4, with no clear D. The germline CDR1 and CDR2 sequences are SQVTM and ANQGSEA. The CDR3 is 13 amino acids. Trimming removed 6 bases from V and 0 bases from J, with 8 bases in between. The CDR3 here is CSVGSPTNEKLFF. Written as DNA, the CDR3 is TGCAGCGTGGGGAGTCCAACTAATGAAAAACTGTTTTTT.

This clone was counted between two and nine times. The chain recombines TRBV29-1 with TRBJ1-1; tentatively, D is TRBD1 (5 bases). Trimming pared 7 bases from V and 7 bases from J, leaving 16 bases between. CDR1 is SQVTM and CDR2 is ANQGSEA in the germline V gene. The CDR3 is 12 amino acids. The CDR3 bases are TGCAGCGGGAGGGTACGGGGCAGTGAAGCTTTCTTT. This gives the protein CSGRVRGSEAFF.

The CDR3: CASSRGDTQYF. The DNA of the CDR3 is TGTGCCAGCTCGCGGGGGGATACGCAGTATTTT. This chain links TRBV18 with TRBJ2-3, with 7 bases identical to TRBD2. The CDR3 totals 11 residues. V was clipped by 6 bases and J by 6 bases; unmatched bases: 0. Germline V gene data show CDR1 as KGHSH and CDR2 as LQKENI.

The V call is TRBV29-1, the J call TRBJ1-2, with 7 positions matching TRBD1. From germline, CDR1 is SQVTM and CDR2 ANQGSEA. V dropped 7 bases and J dropped 8; count of bases not matched to a gene: 10. The CDR3 loop spans 12 amino acids. The CDR3 coding sequence is TGCAGCGGAAACCAGGGGGTCGAAGGCTACACCTTC. It specifies CSGNQGVEGYTF.

This clone came up a few times. This sequence joins TRBV2 and TRBJ2-2; 9 bases are a match to TRBD1. Germline V lookup: CDR1 SNHLY, CDR2 FYNNEI. The CDR3 totals 14 residues. After removal of 8 bases from V and 3 bases from J, the junction contained 4 bases not matched to a gene. The CDR3 bases are TGTGCCAGCGCCGGGACAGGGCACACCGGGGAGCTGTTTTTT. This sequence encodes CASAGTGHTGELFF. Full variable domain (rest looked up from reference TRBV2 and TRBJ2-2): EPEVTQTPSHQVTQMGQEVILRCVPISNHLYFYWYRQILGQKVEFLVSFYNNEISEKSEIFDDQFSVERPDGSNFTLKIRSTKLEDSAMYFCASAGTGHTGELFFGEGSRLTVL.

The CDR3 spells CASSLGTGHSNQPQHF. CDR3 in DNA: TGTGCCAGCAGCTTAGGGACAGGGCATAGCAATCAGCCCCAGCATTTT. The gene calls are TRBV11-2 and TRBJ1-5; 8 bases are shared with TRBD1. The CDR3 extends over 16 amino acids. Germline values: CDR1 SGHAT, CDR2 FQNNGV. The V gene end was trimmed by 1 base and the J gene end by 0 bases; junction bases not matched to a gene: 2.

The chain is built from TRBV7-2 and TRBJ2-1; the match to TRBD2 covers 8 bases. V gave up 3 bases and J gave up 8 bases; unmatched junction bases: 9. This CDR3 contains 15 residues. Germline V gene lookup returns CDR1 SGHTA and CDR2 FQGNSA. Here the CDR3 DNA reads TGTGCCAGCAGCTTTGCCGGGACTAGTATCTATGAGCAGTTCTTC. Its protein product is CASSFAGTSIYEQFF.

The sample holds one count of this clone. The V gene is TRBV7-2, the J gene TRBJ1-2; no definite D call. In germline, CDR1 is SGHTA, CDR2 FQGNSA. CDR3 length: 15 residues. V was cut by 1 base and J by 8 bases, with 17 bases left in between. CDR3 DNA: TGTGCCAGCAGCTTAGTCGTCGCCAGTATGGAGGGCTACACCTTC. Protein sequence: CASSLVVASMEGYTF.

This chain joins TRBV10-3 and TRBJ1-1; D not resolved. Germline V gene lookup returns CDR1 ENHRY and CDR2 SYGVKD. CDR3 length: 11 residues. V gave up 5 bases and J gave up 2 bases, with 3 bases separating them. The CDR3: CAISTNTEAFF. CDR3 bases: TGTGCCATCAGTACAAACACTGAAGCTTTCTTT.

J is TRBJ2-2 and V is TRBV29-1; 7 bases fit TRBD1. The CDR3 covers 14 residues. Trimming cost V 7 bases and J 3 bases; bases outside gene matches: 8. From germline, CDR1 is SQVTM and CDR2 ANQGSEA. The CDR3 protein is CSAGQVSDTGELFF. Here the CDR3 DNA reads TGCAGCGCCGGACAGGTTTCGGACACCGGGGAGCTGTTTTTT.

The J gene is TRBJ2-7, the V gene TRBV7-9, with 8 bases matching TRBD2. This CDR3 region has 17 residues. Germline CDR1 SEHNR, CDR2 FQNEAQ (reference sequence). The V gene end was trimmed by 5 bases and the J gene end by 0 bases; junction bases not matched to a gene: 12. The CDR3: CASSAGGLGVTSYEQYF. DNA for the CDR3: TGTGCCAGCAGCGCGGGGGGTTTGGGCGTTACCTCCTACGAGCAGTACTTC.

V is TRBV6-5 and J is TRBJ1-1, with D hard to call. Trimming removed 0 bases from V and 7 bases from J, with 12 bases in between. The CDR3 contains 14 residues. Germline assignment: CDR1 MNHEY and CDR2 SVGAGI. CDR3 residues: CASSYSSGVFEAFF. Here the CDR3 DNA reads TGTGCCAGCAGTTACTCGTCCGGGGTATTTGAAGCTTTCTTT.

V and J are TRBV7-6 and TRBJ2-3; D might be TRBD2 (5 bases). CDR3 size: 14 residues. In germline, CDR1 is SGHVS, CDR2 FNYEAQ. V was clipped by 6 bases and J by 4 bases, with 14 bases between them. The CDR3 bases are TGTGCCAGCAGTGCGTCGACGAGGGCAGATACGCAGTATTTT. It encodes CASSASTRADTQYF.

V and J are TRBV6-6 and TRBJ2-5; 10 bases agree with TRBD2. Germline V gene sequence: CDR1 MNHNY, CDR2 SVGAGI (reference sequence). V shed 5 bases and J 5 bases; nucleotides not matched to a gene: 8. The CDR3 extends over 15 amino acids. The DNA for the CDR3 is TGTGCCAGCAGTACTCCGGGACTAGCGTCCGAGACCCAGTACTTC. Translation: CASSTPGLASETQYF.

The chain recombines TRBV7-3 with TRBJ2-1, with 7 bases that match TRBD1. V was pared by 1 base and J by 7 bases, with 1 base of the junction left unmatched. The CDR3 is 13 residues long. In germline, CDR1 is SGHTA, CDR2 FQGTGA. As DNA, the CDR3 is TGTGCCAGCAGCTTAATGACAGGGAATGAGCAGTTCTTC. It translates to CASSLMTGNEQFF.

J is TRBJ2-3 and V is TRBV7-3; 11 bases map to TRBD2. The CDR3 spans 16 residues. Germline V gene sequence: CDR1 SGHTA, CDR2 FQGTGA. Trimming removed 5 bases from V and 2 bases from J; junction bases left unmatched: 6. The CDR3 loop reads CASSLLAGGPTDTQYF. For the CDR3, the DNA is TGTGCCAGCAGCCTATTAGCGGGGGGGCCCACAGATACGCAGTATTTT.

The chain carries TRBV2 and TRBJ2-2; maybe TRBD2 (6 bases). V was shortened by 3 bases and J by 6 bases, with 14 bases between the two germline ends. Germline V gives CDR1 SNHLY, CDR2 FYNNEI. This CDR3 comprises 15 residues. The CDR3 region is CASSEGGDIAGELFF. The CDR3 nucleotides are TGTGCCAGCAGTGAGGGGGGAGATATAGCCGGGGAGCTGTTTTTT.

This chain links TRBV7-9 with TRBJ2-1; 8 bases fit TRBD2. Germline-derived CDR1 and CDR2 are SEHNR and FQNEAQ (reference sequence). This CDR3 contains 15 residues. The V and J ends lost 6 bases and 9 bases, in that order; junction bases with no gene match: 13. The CDR3 nucleotides are TGTGCCAGCAGTCCGTCAGCGGGAGAGGATACTGAGCAGTTCTTC. Translated, it gives CASSPSAGEDTEQFF.

V and J are TRBV5-1 and TRBJ1-1; D might be TRBD1 (6 bases). V was shortened by 3 bases and J by 0 bases, with 18 bases between the two germline ends. Germline CDR1 is SGHRS and CDR2 is YFSETQ. The CDR3 has 17 amino acids. CDR3 coding DNA: TGCGCCAGCAGCTACACCTACAGGGCCGGACTGAACACTGAAGCTTTCTTT. Translated, it gives CASSYTYRAGLNTEAFF.

This chain connects TRBV5-1 to TRBJ2-3; perhaps TRBD2 as D (6 bases). The CDR3 contains 15 residues. CDR1 and CDR2 (germline): SGHRS, YFSETQ. Trimming left V 6 bases short and J 0 bases short, with 14 bases between. The chain's CDR3 is CASTYLGGSTDTQYF. CDR3 nucleotides: TGCGCCAGCACCTACCTTGGGGGGAGCACAGATACGCAGTATTTT.

This clone was recorded only once. The chain recombines TRBV30 with TRBJ2-2, with TRBD1 matching 8 bases. With 4 bases clipped from V and 6 bases from J, the junction kept 7 bases outside the gene matches. The CDR3 runs to 14 residues. CDR1 GTSNPN and CDR2 SVGIG come from the germline V gene (reference sequence). The CDR3 here is CAWTHGQGAGELFF. CDR3 nucleotide sequence: TGTGCCTGGACCCACGGACAGGGCGCCGGGGAGCTGTTTTTT.

This clone occurred once. V is TRBV27 and J is TRBJ1-1; perhaps TRBD1 as D (6 bases). V was cut by 5 bases and J by 3 bases, with 13 bases left in between. This CDR3 comprises 14 residues. The germline gives CDR1 MNHEY, CDR2 SMNVEV (reference sequence). The CDR3 loop is CASSGGGGYTEAFF. The CDR3 DNA reads TGTGCCAGCAGTGGGGGAGGGGGGTACACTGAAGCTTTCTTT.

The chain recombines TRBV18 with TRBJ1-6, with D possibly TRBD1 on 5 matching bases. CDR3 length: 15 amino acids. V was cut by 6 bases and J by 0 bases, with 9 bases left in between. CDR1 is KGHSH and CDR2 is LQKENI in the germline V gene. The CDR3, as DNA: TGTGCCAGCTCGGAGGGGAGCTCCTATAATTCACCCCTCCACTTT. As protein: CASSEGSSYNSPLHF.

This clone is a singleton in its sample. V and J are TRBV6-6 and TRBJ1-4; D uncertain. The CDR3 length is 14 residues. The germline V and J ends were trimmed by 5 bases and 8 bases, with 15 bases remaining between them. CDR1 is MNHNY, CDR2 SVGAGI, per germline (reference sequence). Written as DNA, the CDR3 is TGTGCCAGCAGTCTCTCACGCGAGAGAGAAAAACTGTTTTTT. Translating it yields CASSLSREREKLFF.

This chain links TRBV5-1 with TRBJ2-5, with TRBD1 matching 8 bases. With the DNA end fitting TRBJ2-7 better, the J assignment may be wrong. This CDR3 spans 13 amino acids. Germline-derived CDR1 and CDR2 are SGHRS and YFSETQ. CDR3 in DNA: TGCGCCAGCAGCACGACAGGGGTGTACGAGCAGTACTTC. It yields the protein CASSTTGVYEQYF.

The chain joins TRBV10-3 to TRBJ1-2, with 7 bases fitting TRBD1. Germline V gives CDR1 ENHRY, CDR2 SYGVKD. V shed 6 bases and J 2 bases; nucleotides not matched to a gene: 6. The CDR3 totals 14 residues. This chain's CDR3 is CAIRGTGVNYGYTF. DNA for the CDR3: TGTGCCATCAGGGGAACAGGGGTGAACTATGGCTACACCTTC.